Below, 14 T cell receptor beta chains from the same sample are listed, as sequenced in a study of cytomegalovirus exposure and HLA in healthy donors. Primers: 60 Vbeta forward and 13 Jbeta reverse. The assay was immunoSEQ multiplex PCR, and TCRdb's table has in-frame clones only and misses some. The sample comprises some 130,000 clones, about 68% of which are singletons, and 1.5% to 2% rests with the top ten. The sequenced sample was PBMCs. Source of these receptors: a human donor in good health.

This clone occurred a few times. The V gene is TRBV6-4, the J gene TRBJ2-6; no definite D call. This CDR3 region has 15 residues. V was shortened by 0 bases and J by 0 bases, with 3 bases between the two germline ends. Germline values: CDR1 MRHNA, CDR2 SNTAGT. CDR3 nucleotide sequence: TGTGCCAGCAGTGACTCGAGCTCTGGGGCCAACGTCCTGACTTTC. It translates to CASSDSSSGANVLTF.

V is TRBV11-2 and J is TRBJ1-1, with no clear D. The CDR3 runs to 10 residues. Germline V gives CDR1 SGHAT, CDR2 FQNNGV. The V end was cut by 5 bases, the J end by 7 bases, with 5 bases between. CDR3 protein: CASSHIEAFF. In nucleotides, the CDR3 is TGTGCCAGCAGCCACATTGAAGCTTTCTTT.

The CDR3 loop reads CASSISRPRGYGYTF. In nucleotides, the CDR3 is TGTGCCAGTAGTATAAGCAGGCCGCGGGGCTATGGCTACACCTTC. The J gene is TRBJ1-2, the V gene TRBV19, with D unresolved. Germline CDR1 is LNHDA and CDR2 is SQIVND (reference sequence). CDR3 size: 15 residues. Trimming left V 2 bases short and J 4 bases short, with 14 bases between.

This chain connects TRBV15 to TRBJ2-3; maybe TRBD2 (6 bases). Germline V gene lookup returns CDR1 LNHNV and CDR2 YYDKDF (reference sequence). The CDR3 is made up of 15 amino acids. V lost 0 bases and J 6 bases, leaving 13 bases between the germline ends. CDR3 in DNA: TGTGCCACCAGCAGAGATCGAGGCGGGGTGGATACGCAGTATTTT. This encodes CATSRDRGGVDTQYF.

The chain recombines TRBV7-9 with TRBJ1-4, with 12 bases aligning to TRBD1. CDR3 size: 17 residues. Trimming removed 6 bases from V and 3 bases from J; junction bases left unmatched: 8. From germline, CDR1 is SEHNR and CDR2 FQNEAQ (reference sequence). CDR3 DNA: TGTGCCAGCAGTCGGGACAGGGGGCTCCCAGCTAATGAAAAACTGTTTTTT. It translates to CASSRDRGLPANEKLFF.

The chain recombines TRBV6-1 with TRBJ2-2; the D gene is possibly TRBD2 (5 bases). CDR3 length: 14 amino acids. Looked up from germline, CDR1 is MNHNS and CDR2 is SASEGT. V lost 8 bases and J lost 2, with 12 bases in between. The CDR3: CASQVGSNTGELFF. In DNA, the CDR3 is TGTGCCAGCCAGGTGGGGAGTAACACCGGGGAGCTGTTTTTT.

CDR3 residues: CASSLVAGRGNTEAFF. The CDR3 region has the DNA TGTGCCAGCAGCTTGGTAGCCGGCAGGGGGAACACTGAAGCTTTCTTT. The rearrangement uses TRBV5-6 and TRBJ1-1, with D possibly TRBD1 on 6 matching bases. Germline V gives CDR1 SGHDT, CDR2 YYEEEE. Trimming pared 0 bases from V and 1 base from J, leaving 13 bases between. This CDR3 spans 16 amino acids. The whole variable domain, remainder taken from reference TRBV5-6 and TRBJ1-1, is DAGVTQSPTHLIKTRGQQVTLRCSPKSGHDTVSWYQQALGQGPQFIFQYYEEEERQRGNFPDRFSGHQFPNYSSELNVNALLLGDSALYLCASSLVAGRGNTEAFFGQGTRLTVV.

The CDR3 is CASSPPAAYEQYF. CDR3 DNA sequence: TGTGCCAGCTCACCACCGGCGGCCTACGAGCAGTACTTC. J is TRBJ2-7 and V is TRBV18; D not resolved. This CDR3 has 13 amino acids. Trimming removed 0 bases from V and 2 bases from J, with 5 bases in between. The germline CDR1 and CDR2 sequences are KGHSH and LQKENI.

The chain carries TRBV5-6 and TRBJ2-2, with TRBD2 identical over 10 bases. CDR1 and CDR2 (germline): SGHDT, YYEEEE. The length of the CDR3 is 14 residues. The V gene end was trimmed by 3 bases and the J gene end by 5 bases; junction bases not matched to a gene: 1. This chain's CDR3 is CASSSGLATGELFF. The CDR3 region has the DNA TGTGCCAGCAGCTCGGGACTAGCGACCGGGGAGCTGTTTTTT.

This sequence joins TRBV15 and TRBJ2-7; D unresolved. The better agreement between TRBJ2-5 and the DNA end casts doubt on the J call. Germline V gives CDR1 LNHNV, CDR2 YYDKDF (reference sequence). The length of the CDR3 is 14 residues. The CDR3: CATSRDAIEETQYF. CDR3 sequence (DNA): TGTGCCACCAGCAGAGATGCGATAGAGGAGACCCAGTACTTC.

The chain carries TRBV19 and TRBJ2-3, with a weak D call TRBD2 (5 bases). There are 12 residues in the CDR3. Germline V CDR1 and CDR2: LNHDA, SQIVND (reference sequence). Between the trimmed V and J ends, which lost 2 bases and 8 bases, there was a span of 8 bases. As DNA, the CDR3 is TGTGCCAGTAGTATATCTGCGGGTACGCAGTATTTT. Translated, it gives CASSISAGTQYF.

This clone was detected only a few times. This CDR3 reads CASGNRGLSTEAFF. The CDR3 nucleotides are TGTGCCAGCGGAAACAGGGGGCTGAGCACTGAAGCTTTCTTT. J is TRBJ1-1 and V is TRBV6-1; TRBD1 matches 9 bases. The germline gives CDR1 MNHNS, CDR2 SASEGT. There are 14 residues in the CDR3. The junction had 8 bases not matched to a gene; V was cut back by 8 bases and J by 4 bases.

This clone appeared once. This sequence joins TRBV25-1 and TRBJ2-7, with 11 bases fitting TRBD1. Trimming took 0 bases from V and 3 from J; bases not matched to a gene: 10. CDR1 and CDR2 from the germline V gene are MGHDK and SYGVNS. This CDR3 contains 18 residues. DNA for the CDR3: TGTGCCAGCAGTGAATATATTCTGGGACAGGGGGATCTCTACGAGCAGTACTTC. Amino acid sequence: CASSEYILGQGDLYEQYF.

CDR3 in DNA: TGTGCCAGCAGTTTATCTACCCCGGGACTAGCGGGAGTTTACGAGCAGTACTTC. It yields the protein CASSLSTPGLAGVYEQYF. The chain is built from TRBV28 and TRBJ2-7; TRBD2 aligns across 14 bases. The CDR3 sequence is 18 residues long. The V gene end was trimmed by 1 base and the J gene end by 4 bases; junction bases not matched to a gene: 9. Looked up from germline, CDR1 is MDHEN and CDR2 is SYDVKM.